The next 17 T cell receptor beta chains were all read from a single sample in a study of human T cells and chemical hapten exposure. One entry per CDR3 protein, called by TCRdb with MiXCR from the RACE reads. The data show 100,000 or so distinct CDR3 sequences, 30% to 35% seen once. The time point denotes: patch test 3, about 24 weeks after DPC sensitization. Treatment reported: therapeutic diphenylcyclopropenone sensitization with weekly scalp DPC. Sequenced here: whole blood, sampled in connection with sensitization to the hapten diphenylcyclopropenone (DPC). These TCRs come from a man aged 35 to 55 with alopecia areata. Some clones in this sample may be carry-over from other donors' samples.

The chain couples TRBV25-1 to TRBJ2-7; tentatively, D is TRBD1 (6 bases). The CDR3 loop spans 12 amino acids. With 6 bases removed from V and 2 bases from J, the gap between germline ends came to 8 bases. Germline lookup yields CDR1 MGHDK and CDR2 SYGVNS. CDR3 bases: TGTGCCAGCAGCGGGACACCCTACGAGCAGTACGTC. It codes for CASSGTPYEQYV.

The rearrangement links TRBV10-3 to TRBJ1-3; tentative D call: TRBD1 (6 bases). Per germline, CDR1 ENHRY and CDR2 SYGVKD. Trimming stripped 11 bases from V and 2 bases from J, with 16 bases between. The CDR3 loop spans 14 amino acids. The CDR3 DNA reads TGTGCCTCCAGGGCAGGGGCGGCTGGAAACACCATATATTTT. This translates into CASRAGAAGNTIYF.

This clonotype was observed a few times. This rearrangement joins TRBV10-3 to TRBJ2-2; no firm D call. The length of the CDR3 is 14 residues. The V end was cut by 10 bases, the J end by 4 bases, with 16 bases between. Germline-derived CDR1 and CDR2 are ENHRY and SYGVKD. CDR3 in amino acids: CATREAGATGELFF. The CDR3, as DNA: TGTGCCACCCGAGAAGCAGGAGCCACCGGGGAGCTGTTTTTT.

CDR3 loop: CASSLAVWGFTDTQYF. The CDR3 DNA follows: TGTGCCAGCAGCTTAGCTGTCTGGGGTTTCACAGATACGCAGTATTTT. The chain employs TRBV7-2 and TRBJ2-3; D unresolved. The CDR3 is 16 residues long. Trimming took off 0 bases at V and 2 bases at J, with 12 bases between the two ends. Germline CDR1 reads SGHTA; CDR2 reads FQGNSA.

V usage is TRBV27 and J usage is TRBJ1-3; TRBD1 might be the D (6 bases). The germline V and J ends were trimmed by 2 bases and 0 bases, with 8 bases remaining between them. Per the germline V gene, CDR1 is MNHEY and CDR2 is SMNVEV (reference sequence). The CDR3 extends over 15 amino acids. The CDR3 loop is CASSLTGRSGNTIYF. The CDR3 DNA is TGTGCCAGCAGTTTAACAGGGCGCTCTGGAAACACCATATATTTT.

A word on this clonotype: A junction boundary mismatches the germline segment, possibly from a read error. This chain connects TRBV7-7 to TRBJ2-5; weak D call: TRBD2 (7 bases). The CDR3 contains 14 residues. Germline V gives CDR1 SSHAT, CDR2 FNYEAQ (reference sequence). The CDR3 sequence: CASSPGGGAETQYF. The CDR3 DNA sequence: TGTGCTAGCAGCCCAGGAGGGGGGGCGGAGACCCAGTACTTC. Full variable domain (rest looked up from reference TRBV7-7 and TRBJ2-5): GAGVSQSPRYKVTKRGQDVTLRCDPISSHATLYWYQQALGQGPEFLTYFNYEAQPDKSGLPSDRFSAERPEGSISTLTIQRTEQRDSAMYRCASSPGGGAETQYFGPGTRLLVL.

The sample holds a few counts of this clonotype. The V gene is TRBV5-1, the J gene TRBJ2-7; no clear D gene. The V end was cut by 0 bases, the J end by 2 bases, with 12 bases between. CDR3 length: 15 residues. Germline V gives CDR1 SGHRS, CDR2 YFSETQ. The CDR3 DNA is TGCGCCAGCAGCTTGGTTCCCGTTACGACCTACGAGCAGTACTTC. Protein: CASSLVPVTTYEQYF.

This clonotype was counted at least ten times. The gene calls are TRBV4-3 and TRBJ2-7, with D unclear. This CDR3 contains 13 residues. Trimming removed 6 bases at V and 3 bases at J, with 12 bases between. The germline V gene encodes CDR1 LGHNA and CDR2 YSLEER. The CDR3 DNA reads as TGCGCCAGCAGTCACAGCCGCGGCTACGAGCAGTACTTC. Translation: CASSHSRGYEQYF.

This clonotype came up a few times. The chain employs TRBV6-5 and TRBJ2-5; 10 bases align to TRBD1. The CDR3 has 15 amino acids. Trimming at V came to 6 bases and at J to 4 bases, leaving 8 bases not matched to a gene. Germline assignment: CDR1 MNHEY and CDR2 SVGAGI. CDR3: CASRWTGTGAETQYF. The CDR3 DNA reads TGTGCCAGCAGATGGACCGGGACAGGGGCAGAGACCCAGTACTTC.

The rearrangement links TRBV2 to TRBJ2-3; D call uncertain. In germline, CDR1 is SNHLY, CDR2 FYNNEI. This CDR3 is built from 11 residues. V lost 6 bases and J 2 bases, leaving 3 bases between the germline ends. CDR3: CASRITDTQYF. The CDR3 DNA sequence: TGTGCCAGCAGAATCACAGATACGCAGTATTTT.

This chain joins TRBV14 and TRBJ2-3; a weak D match, TRBD1 (6 bases). This CDR3 region has 15 residues. The germline V and J ends were trimmed by 4 bases and 0 bases, with 11 bases remaining between them. Germline-derived CDR1 and CDR2 are SGHDN and FVKESK. The CDR3 loop is CASSRGQFSTDTQYF. CDR3 nucleotides: TGTGCCAGCAGCCGCGGACAGTTTAGCACAGATACGCAGTATTTT.

CDR3 protein: CASSRAGTGANTGELFF. CDR3 DNA: TGCGCCAGCAGCCGAGCAGGGACAGGGGCCAACACCGGGGAGCTGTTTTTT. This chain links TRBV4-3 with TRBJ2-2; TRBD1 aligns across 10 bases. The CDR3 sequence is 17 residues long. Germline CDR1 and CDR2: LGHNA and YSLEER. Trimming removed 4 bases from V and 2 bases from J; junction bases left unmatched: 7.

The chain carries TRBV7-9 and TRBJ2-3; 13 bases line up with TRBD2. Germline V lookup: CDR1 SEHNR, CDR2 FQNEAQ (reference sequence). CDR3 length equals 15 residues. V was pared by 7 bases and J by 4 bases, with 5 bases of the junction left unmatched. The CDR3 nucleotides read TGTGCCAGCAACCGAGGGACTAGCGGGGCAGATACGCAGTATTTT. Translating gives CASNRGTSGADTQYF.

The chain joins TRBV29-1 to TRBJ2-3, with D tentatively TRBD2 (5 bases). V was trimmed by 3 bases and J by 2 bases, leaving 9 bases between them. The CDR3 is made up of 13 amino acids. Germline loops: CDR1 SQVTM, CDR2 ANQGSEA. CDR3 coding DNA: TGCAGCGTTGATGGAGGACCCACAGATACGCAGTATTTT. It translates to CSVDGGPTDTQYF.

The gene calls are TRBV6-6 and TRBJ2-7, with 10 positions matching TRBD2. The CDR3 extends over 14 amino acids. Losses at the gene ends were 4 bases for V and 4 bases for J; bases not matched to a gene: 4. Germline CDR1 reads MNHNY; CDR2 reads SVGAGI (reference sequence). Here the CDR3 reads CASSSPGLAYEQYF. The CDR3, as DNA: TGTGCCAGCAGTTCCCCGGGACTAGCGTACGAGCAGTACTTC.

The gene calls are TRBV7-2 and TRBJ1-2, with a tentative D call TRBD1 (6 bases). Trimming took off 4 bases at V and 8 bases at J, with 17 bases between the two ends. The CDR3 extends over 14 amino acids. Germline CDR1 reads SGHTA; CDR2 reads FQGNSA. The CDR3 region has the DNA TGTGCCAGCAGCTCAATACAGGGTTTAGAGGGCTACACCTTC. Its translation: CASSSIQGLEGYTF.

CDR3 sequence (DNA): TGCGCCAGCAGCCAAGATTCGGGGGCAGACACTGAAGCTTTCTTT. This sequence encodes CASSQDSGADTEAFF. The gene calls are TRBV4-3 and TRBJ1-1, with a weak D call TRBD1 (6 bases). The CDR3 has 15 residues. CDR1 is LGHNA and CDR2 is YSLEER in the germline V gene. V shed 0 bases and J shed 3 bases, with 11 bases lying between them.